This is a list of T cell receptor beta chains from one sample in a study of cytomegalovirus exposure and HLA in healthy donors. Sequencing used immunoSEQ multiplex PCR; TCRdb keeps in-frame clones, though not all of them. Of under 200,000 clones detected, about 90% appear once; the ten largest clones hold around 3%. Source material: PBMCs. Source of these receptors: a woman between 18 and 30 years old in good health and CMV-seropositive. Both conserved end residues are part of each CDR3. Fields, in order: V gene, clone size, D gene, J gene, CDR3 protein, CDR3 DNA. D genes are given only for firm matches. Size values are once, few and many counts, or a class for expanded clones, and some rows have none.

TRBV5-1	NA	NA	TRBJ1-1	CASSLNSRNTEAFF	TGCGCCAGCAGCTTGAATTCCCGGAACACTGAAGCTTTCTTT
TRBV6-5	NA	NA	TRBJ2-1	CASLRGGSSYNEQFF	TGTGCCAGCCTTAGGGGGGGGAGCTCCTACAATGAGCAGTTCTTC
TRBV6-5	once	NA	TRBJ1-1	CASKRGGWTEAFF	TGTGCCAGCAAACGAGGGGGTTGGACTGAAGCTTTCTTT
TRBV6-6	NA	TRBD1	TRBJ2-1	CASRQSGQGVNEQFF	TGTGCCAGCAGACAATCTGGACAGGGGGTAAATGAGCAGTTCTTC
TRBV30	NA	NA	TRBJ1-4	CAWSVHAVEKLFF	TGTGCCTGGAGTGTACACGCCGTTGAAAAACTGTTTTTT
TRBV11-2	NA	NA	TRBJ2-2	CASSSHQKNTGELFF	TGTGCCAGCAGCTCACATCAGAAGAACACCGGGGAGCTGTTTTTT
TRBV30	NA	NA	TRBJ2-5	CAWSVGRGRETQYF	TGTGCCTGGAGTGTAGGGCGAGGGCGGGAGACCCAGTACTTC
TRBV30	NA	TRBD1	TRBJ1-2	CAWTARSGQGNYGYTF	TGTGCCTGGACCGCGCGCTCCGGACAGGGAAACTATGGCTACACCTTC
TRBV9	NA	NA	TRBJ2-1	CASSGTLEEQFF	TGTGCCAGCAGCGGGACTTTGGAGGAGCAGTTCTTC
TRBV6-5	NA	NA	TRBJ2-7	CASSYRQVYEQYF	TGTGCCAGCAGTTACCGCCAGGTCTACGAGCAGTACTTC
TRBV7-7	NA	NA	TRBJ2-7	CASSLFEGPPYEQYF	TGTGCCAGCAGCTTATTCGAGGGCCCCCCCTACGAGCAGTACTTC
TRBV7-3	NA	TRBD2	TRBJ2-1	CASSPVGSGDEQFF	TGTGCCAGCAGCCCCGTTGGTAGCGGGGATGAGCAGTTCTTC
TRBV2	NA	NA	TRBJ1-1	CASSQVSDLAFF	TGTGCCAGCAGTCAAGTTTCTGACTTGGCTTTCTTT
TRBV7-6	NA	NA	TRBJ2-3	CASSPKGGTSTDTQYF	TGTGCCAGCAGCCCGAAGGGGGGGACCTCCACAGATACGCAGTATTTT
TRBV30	NA	NA	TRBJ1-5	CAWSTGNFQPQHF	TGTGCCTGGAGTACGGGGAACTTTCAGCCCCAGCATTTT
TRBV30	NA	TRBD2	TRBJ2-1	CAWSPGLAGGPGNEQFF	TGTGCCTGGAGCCCGGGACTAGCGGGGGGGCCTGGTAATGAGCAGTTCTTC
TRBV5-6	once	NA	TRBJ2-1	CASSFFGGSTYNEQFF	TGTGCCAGCAGCTTTTTCGGGGGAAGTACCTACAATGAGCAGTTCTTC
TRBV6-5	once	NA	TRBJ2-7	CASSTGTPYEQYF	TGTGCCAGCAGTACAGGGACCCCCTACGAGCAGTACTTC
TRBV14	NA	NA	TRBJ1-3	CASVFRGANTIYF	TGTGCCAGCGTCTTTCGGGGGGCGAACACCATATATTTT
TRBV7-8	NA	TRBD1	TRBJ1-2	CASSPTGQGYGYTF	TGTGCCAGCAGCCCTACGGGACAGGGGTATGGCTACACCTTC
TRBV19	NA	TRBD1	TRBJ1-2	CASSPRQGPHYGYTF	TGTGCCAGTAGTCCCCGACAGGGACCTCACTATGGCTACACCTTC
TRBV19	NA	NA	TRBJ2-3	CASSIQRGTDTQYF	TGTGCCAGTAGTATTCAGAGGGGGACAGATACGCAGTATTTT
TRBV4-3	NA	NA	TRBJ2-3	CASSQDLPGGRQYF	TGCGCCAGCAGCCAAGATCTGCCCGGAGGAAGGCAGTATTTT
TRBV27	NA	TRBD2	TRBJ2-1	CASSLLSSGIYNEQFF	TGTGCCAGCAGTTTATTGTCCAGCGGGATTTACAATGAGCAGTTCTTC
TRBV29-1	NA	NA	TRBJ2-2	CSVRGGGNTGELFF	TGCAGCGTAAGGGGAGGGGGGAACACCGGGGAGCTGTTTTTT
TRBV7-6	NA	TRBD2	TRBJ2-4	CASSSGRARDIQYF	TGTGCCAGCAGTAGCGGGAGGGCCCGGGACATTCAGTACTTC
TRBV5-5	NA	NA	TRBJ2-7	CASSPEYSGYEQYF	TGTGCCAGCAGCCCAGAGTATTCGGGCTACGAGCAGTACTTC
TRBV9	once	TRBD1	TRBJ2-2	CASRPDAGGRAGELFF	TGTGCCAGCAGGCCAGACGCAGGGGGTAGGGCCGGGGAGCTGTTTTTT
TRBV6-5	NA	NA	TRBJ1-2	CASSYPTGGYTF	TGTGCCAGCAGTTACCCGACGGGTGGCTACACCTTC
TRBV2	NA	TRBD1	TRBJ2-2	CASRGRGTGDTGELFF	TGTGCCAGCCGAGGGAGGGGGACAGGGGACACCGGGGAGCTGTTTTTT
TRBV6-6	NA	NA	TRBJ2-7	CASSYSGGPSYEQYF	TGTGCCAGCAGTTACTCGGGGGGACCTTCCTACGAGCAGTACTTC
TRBV7-9	NA	NA	TRBJ2-7	CASSSPRTYEQYF	TGTGCCAGCAGCTCCCCCAGAACCTACGAGCAGTACTTC
TRBV6-5	NA	TRBD1	TRBJ1-1	CASSGTVNTEAFF	TGTGCCAGCAGTGGGACAGTGAACACTGAAGCTTTCTTT